Listed below are T cell receptor beta chains from one sample, sequenced in a study of T cells in tuberculosis. Data came from immunoSEQ multiplex PCR; TCRdb stores just in-frame clones and leaves some out. The sample has 54,000 or so clones; under 90% are singletons. The sample comprised CD1b-GMM tetramer-negative cells sorted from PBMCs. Receptors originate from an adult woman with latent tuberculosis. Each CDR3 is given with its conserved first and last residue. D genes are given only for firm matches. Size is omitted from some rows. Given values are once, few, many or a class for expanded clones.

J	size	length	D	V	DNA	CDR3
TRBJ2-5	.	14	TRBD1	TRBV7-6	TGTGCCAGCAGCTCGACAGGGGTGGGGGAGACCCAGTACTTC	CASSSTGVGETQYF
TRBJ2-7	.	13	TRBD2	TRBV27	TGTGCCAGCAGGGCAGCGGGAGCGAATGAGCAGTACTTC	CASRAAGANEQYF
TRBJ2-7	.	14	TRBD2	TRBV7-9	TGTGCCAGCAGCTTAGGTGGGAGGGTCTACGAGCAGTACTTC	CASSLGGRVYEQYF
TRBJ1-5	.	14	.	TRBV4-2	TGTGCCAGCAGCTTCGGACAGAGCAATCAGCCCCAGCATTTT	CASSFGQSNQPQHF
TRBJ2-3	few	16	TRBD1	TRBV6-1	TGTGCCAGCAGTGAAAACCCAGGGGGCGGCACAGATACGCAGTATTTT	CASSENPGGGTDTQYF
TRBJ2-1	.	14	TRBD2	TRBV4-2	TGTGCCAGCAGCCAAGCACGGGGGGGCAGTGAGCAGTTCTTC	CASSQARGGSEQFF
TRBJ2-7	.	13	TRBD2	TRBV11-3	TGTGCCAGCAGCTTTAGCGGGAATCGCGAGCAGTACTTC	CASSFSGNREQYF
TRBJ2-2	.	14	.	TRBV5-1	TGCGCCAGCAGCTTGGCCTTAAACACCGGGGAGCTGTTTTTT	CASSLALNTGELFF
TRBJ2-7	.	16	.	TRBV4-3	TGCGCCAGCAGCCAAGATCTGCAGGAGGCCCCTTCCGAGCAGTACTTC	CASSQDLQEAPSEQYF
TRBJ1-5	.	15	.	TRBV19	TGTGCCAGTAGCCGCGGGGCGAGAAGCAATCAGCCCCAGCATTTT	CASSRGARSNQPQHF
TRBJ2-2	.	14	.	TRBV5-1	TGCGCCAGCAGCGTCTCGACAGTTACCGGGGAGCTGTTTTTT	CASSVSTVTGELFF
TRBJ2-7	.	15	TRBD2	TRBV28	TGTGCCAGCAAGACAACTAGCGGGACGGGCTACGAGCAGTACTTC	CASKTTSGTGYEQYF
TRBJ2-2	once	13	TRBD2	TRBV11-3	TGTGCCAGCAGCCCTGGGAGGGCCGGGGAGCTGTTTTTT	CASSPGRAGELFF
TRBJ2-1	once	15	.	TRBV9	TGTGCCAGCAGCGTATCGGGTAGAGGGACAAATGAGCAGTTCTTC	CASSVSGRGTNEQFF
TRBJ2-7	.	14	TRBD1	TRBV2	TGTGCCAGCAGTGAACTCAGGGGGCGAGGCGAGCAGTACTTC	CASSELRGRGEQYF
TRBJ1-2	.	13	TRBD1	TRBV5-1	TGCGCCAGCAGCTTGGACAGGGGCTATGGCTACACCTTC	CASSLDRGYGYTF
TRBJ1-6	.	14	TRBD1	TRBV6-4	TGTGCCAGTCCGGGACAGGTCCTTAATTCACCCCTCCACTTT	CASPGQVLNSPLHF
TRBJ2-7	.	16	.	TRBV2	TGTGCCAGCAGTGATAGTATGGTCAAATCGTCCTACGAGCAGTACTTC	CASSDSMVKSSYEQYF
TRBJ1-3	.	16	TRBD1	TRBV30	TGTGCCTGGAGGGCATTACAGGGGGCATCTGGAAACACCATATATTTT	CAWRALQGASGNTIYF
TRBJ2-1	.	14	.	TRBV18	TGTGCCAGCTCGAGGGACTTTAAATACAATGAGCAGTTCTTC	CASSRDFKYNEQFF
TRBJ2-7	.	14	TRBD2	TRBV28	TGTGCCAGTACCGGGACTAGCGGGGACTACGAGCAGTACTTC	CASTGTSGDYEQYF
TRBJ2-3	.	18	TRBD2	TRBV2	TGTGCCAGCAGGGCCACTAGCGGGAGGTTAGACAACACAGATACGCAGTATTTT	CASRATSGRLDNTDTQYF
TRBJ2-7	.	15	TRBD1	TRBV28	TGTGCCAGCCAGAACCCGACAGGGTCTTCCTACGAGCAGTACTTC	CASQNPTGSSYEQYF
TRBJ1-2	.	15	TRBD1	TRBV19	TGTGCCTCCAGGACAGGGGGCGAAACAACTTATGGCTACACCTTC	CASRTGGETTYGYTF
TRBJ1-5	.	14	TRBD1	TRBV28	TGTGCCAGCAGTTTGGGACAGAATAATCAGCCCCAGCATTTT	CASSLGQNNQPQHF
TRBJ2-7	.	9	.	TRBV9	TGTGCCAGCGGCAGCGAGCAGTACTTC	CASGSEQYF
TRBJ2-1	.	16	TRBD2	TRBV7-2	TGTGCCAGCAGCCCCGCAGCGGGAGGGGGGAACAATGAGCAGTTCTTC	CASSPAAGGGNNEQFF
TRBJ2-6	once	17	.	TRBV30	TGTGCCTGGAGTGTGGGGCAGGGGAGTTCTGGGGCCAACGTCCTGACTTTC	CAWSVGQGSSGANVLTF
TRBJ2-7	few	15	TRBD2	TRBV7-9	TGTGCCAGCAGCTCTAGCGGGGGGGCTATCTACGAGCAGTACTTC	CASSSSGGAIYEQYF
TRBJ2-1	few	13	.	TRBV18	TGTGCCAGCTCACGCGCGAACGGGGATGAGCAGTTCTTC	CASSRANGDEQFF
TRBJ2-1	.	15	TRBD2	TRBV7-7	TGTGCCAGCAGCTTAGGGACTAGCGGGAGCAATGAGCAGTTCTTC	CASSLGTSGSNEQFF